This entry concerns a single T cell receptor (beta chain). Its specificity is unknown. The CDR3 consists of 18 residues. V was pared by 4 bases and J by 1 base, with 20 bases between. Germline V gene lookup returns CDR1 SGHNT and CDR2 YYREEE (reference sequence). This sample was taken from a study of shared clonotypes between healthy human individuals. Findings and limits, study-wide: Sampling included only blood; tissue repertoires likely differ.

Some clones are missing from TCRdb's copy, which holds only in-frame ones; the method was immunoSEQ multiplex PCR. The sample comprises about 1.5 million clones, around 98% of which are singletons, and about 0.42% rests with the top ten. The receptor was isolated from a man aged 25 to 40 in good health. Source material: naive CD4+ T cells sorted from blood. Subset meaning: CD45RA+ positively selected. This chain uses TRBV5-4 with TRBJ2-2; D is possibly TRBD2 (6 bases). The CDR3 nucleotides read TGTGCCAGCAGCCTTAGCGGCAGATCATCAGGGAACACCGGGGAGCTGTTTTTT. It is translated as CASSLSGRSSGNTGELFF.